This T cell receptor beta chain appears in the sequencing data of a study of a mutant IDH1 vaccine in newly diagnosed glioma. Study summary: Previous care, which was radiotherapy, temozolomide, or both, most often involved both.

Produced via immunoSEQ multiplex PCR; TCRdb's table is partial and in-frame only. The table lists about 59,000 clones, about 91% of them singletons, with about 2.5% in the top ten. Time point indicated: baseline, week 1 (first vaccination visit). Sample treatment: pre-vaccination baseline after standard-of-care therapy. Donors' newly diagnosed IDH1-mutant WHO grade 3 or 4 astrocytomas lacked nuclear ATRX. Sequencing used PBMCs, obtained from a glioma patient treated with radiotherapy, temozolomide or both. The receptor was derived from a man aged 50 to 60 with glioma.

The CDR3 spells CATLPAQGVEAFF. The CDR3 nucleotides are TGTGCCACCCTTCCGGCACAGGGGGTTGAAGCTTTCTTT. The chain recombines TRBV27 with TRBJ1-1; 8 positions match TRBD1. This CDR3 has 13 residues. Germline assignment: CDR1 MNHEY and CDR2 SMNVEV (reference sequence). The V and J ends lost 10 bases and 7 bases, in that order; junction bases with no gene match: 11.